The rows below give T cell receptor beta chains drawn from one sample of a study of CD8+ T cells in alopecia areata. Method: immunoSEQ multiplex PCR; TCRdb's copy keeps in-frame clones and lacks some. The table records about 200,000 clones, roughly two fifths of them present only once. The sequenced sample was CD4+ T cells sorted from blood, obtained at approximately week 30, from a patient treated with tofacitinib. The receptors derive from a human donor with alopecia areata. The CDR3 runs from the conserved cysteine through the conserved F or W. The D gene is left open where the match is weak. For some rows the clone size is stated as once, few or many, or as a class when expanded; others skip it.

.	.	TRBV2	TRBJ2-5	TGTGCCAGCAAGGCCAGGCGTCAGGAGACCCAGTACTTC	CASKARRQETQYF
.	.	TRBV15	TRBJ1-6	TGTGCCACCAGCAGAGATCGAGGCACTTCACCCCTCCACTTT	CATSRDRGTSPLHF
TRBD2	.	TRBV7-3	TRBJ2-3	TGTGCCAGCAGCTCCGGACTAGCGGGCCACACAGATACGCAGTATTTT	CASSSGLAGHTDTQYF
.	few	TRBV4-1	TRBJ1-5	TGCGCCAGCAGCCAAACACCGAGGAATCAGCCCCAGCATTTT	CASSQTPRNQPQHF
.	few	TRBV11-2	TRBJ2-2	TGTGCCAGCAGCCCCACCACGGGGCCAAACACCGGGGAGCTGTTTTTT	CASSPTTGPNTGELFF
.	.	TRBV5-6	TRBJ1-1	TGTGCCAGCAGCCTACAATACACTGAAGCTTTCTTT	CASSLQYTEAFF
.	.	TRBV6-5	TRBJ1-6	TGTGCCAGCAGTTCCTATAATTCACCCCTCCACTTT	CASSSYNSPLHF
.	.	TRBV29-1	TRBJ1-5	TGCAGCGTTGCGATTGGCCAGACCGGCAATCAGCCCCAGCATTTT	CSVAIGQTGNQPQHF
.	.	TRBV18	TRBJ1-2	TGTGCCAGCTCACCACCTGCCGGGGTAGGCTATGGCTACACCTTC	CASSPPAGVGYGYTF
.	.	TRBV6-1	TRBJ2-7	TGTGCCAGCAGTGAAGCACAGGGGAGGGAGCAGTACTTC	CASSEAQGREQYF
.	few	TRBV5-1	TRBJ1-1	TGCGCCAGCAGACTCCTAATGGCAGGGGTGAACACTGAAGCTTTCTTT	CASRLLMAGVNTEAFF
.	.	TRBV6-6	TRBJ2-2	TGTGCCAGCAGTGTTTCAGGGCGTACCGGGGAGCTGTTTTTT	CASSVSGRTGELFF
TRBD1	.	TRBV5-4	TRBJ2-6	TGTGCCAGCAGCTTTCCCGGGACAGGGCTCTCTGGGGCCAACGTCCTGACTTTC	CASSFPGTGLSGANVLTF
.	few	TRBV29-1	TRBJ2-2	TGCAGCGCCCCCGGGACAACGAACACCGGGGAGCTGTTTTTT	CSAPGTTNTGELFF